These 4 T cell receptor beta chains were all obtained from the same sample, sequenced in a study of molecular identifiers for immune sequencing clone quantification. One entry per CDR3 protein results from TCRdb running MiXCR on the PCR reads. The data hold some 650,000 distinct CDR3 sequences, with 15% to 20% observed a single time. Sample: naive CD8+ T cells from blood, with Jurkat cell RNA spiked in. The subset is: FACS-sorted CD8+CD4-CCR7+CD45RA+ naive T cells. Receptor source: a human donor in good health. Some libraries in this study had Jurkat cell RNA spiked in.

This clonotype was detected many times. CDR3 sequence: CSVAEGDEQYF. DNA of the CDR3: TGCAGCGTTGCAGAAGGGGACGAGCAGTACTTC. This chain uses TRBV29-1 with TRBJ2-7; D is possibly TRBD1 (5 bases). Germline V gives CDR1 SQVTM, CDR2 ANQGSEA. The CDR3 length is 11 residues. Trimming cost V 4 bases and J 5 bases, with 9 bases left between them.

This clonotype appeared many times. This chain connects TRBV7-9 to TRBJ2-5; D uncertain. Germline CDR1 reads SEHNR; CDR2 reads FQNEAQ (reference sequence). The CDR3 length is 17 residues. Trimming cost V 8 bases and J 2 bases, with 24 bases left between them. The DNA for the CDR3 is TGTGCCAGCTCCGACCCCGGCCTTGGCATGCCGCAAGAGACCCAGTACTTC. Its protein is CASSDPGLGMPQETQYF.

The rearrangement links TRBV6-1 to TRBJ2-5; 13 bases fit TRBD2. Germline trimming cut 6 bases from V and 3 bases from J; bases unmatched to any gene: 10. The V gene's germline CDR1 is MNHNS and CDR2 SASEGT. The length of the CDR3 is 17 residues. Here the CDR3 reads CASRGHGLAGEKETQYF. As DNA, the CDR3 is TGTGCCAGCAGGGGACACGGACTAGCGGGGGAAAAAGAGACCCAGTACTTC.

This clonotype was counted ten times or more. The gene calls are TRBV6-2 or TRBV6-3 and TRBJ2-3; D unresolved. V was cut by 5 bases and J by 2 bases, with 11 bases left in between. The CDR3 covers 14 residues. The V gene's germline CDR1 is MNHEY and CDR2 SVGEGT. DNA for the CDR3: TGTGCCAGCAGTCTTGACCACCACACAGATACGCAGTATTTT. This translates into CASSLDHHTDTQYF.